This T cell receptor (beta chain) was captured in a study of blood T cells in healthy people across ages. As to this clonotype: The antigen remains undetermined.

Study conclusions and caveats: The donors' CMV status was not determined, possibly confounding changes in expanded clonotypes. When set beside aged donors, long-lived donors presented more naive CD4+ cells and higher diversity. With naive T cell percentage, TCR beta diversity showed a strong correlation.

The V gene's germline CDR1 is ENHRY and CDR2 SYGVKD. The V and J ends lost 2 bases and 2 bases respectively, with 11 bases between them. The CDR3 is made up of 15 amino acids. Primers used in a second PCR of about 6 to 11 cycles were a sample-barcoded 5' primer and a J-beta primer mix. One entry per CDR3 protein, called by TCRdb with MiXCR from the 5' RACE reads. The data show 1.2 million to 1.5 million distinct CDR3 sequences, about 40% seen once. The sample was blood. This rearrangement joins TRBV10-3 to TRBJ2-3; D perhaps matches TRBD2 (5 bases). The receptor was isolated from a woman younger than 35 in good health. CDR3 bases: TGTGCCATCAGTGAGGGTGGCGGGCCCACAGATACGCAGTATTTT. Its translation is CAISEGGGPTDTQYF.